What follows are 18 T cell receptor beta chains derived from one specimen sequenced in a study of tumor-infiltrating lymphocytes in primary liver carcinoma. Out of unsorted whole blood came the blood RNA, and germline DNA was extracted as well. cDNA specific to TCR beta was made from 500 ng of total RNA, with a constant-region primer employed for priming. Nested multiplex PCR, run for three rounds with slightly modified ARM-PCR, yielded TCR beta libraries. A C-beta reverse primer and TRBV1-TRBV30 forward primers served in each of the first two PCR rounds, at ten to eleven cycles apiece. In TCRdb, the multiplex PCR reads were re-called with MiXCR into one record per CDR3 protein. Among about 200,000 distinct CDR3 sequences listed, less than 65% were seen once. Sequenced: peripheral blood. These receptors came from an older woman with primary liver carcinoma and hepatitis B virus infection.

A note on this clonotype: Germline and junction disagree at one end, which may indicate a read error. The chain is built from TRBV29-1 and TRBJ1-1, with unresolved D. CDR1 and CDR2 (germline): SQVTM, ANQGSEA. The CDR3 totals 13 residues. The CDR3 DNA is TGCAGCGCGGGCAGTGGTATGAACACTGAAGTTTTCTTT. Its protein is CSAGSGMNTEVFF.

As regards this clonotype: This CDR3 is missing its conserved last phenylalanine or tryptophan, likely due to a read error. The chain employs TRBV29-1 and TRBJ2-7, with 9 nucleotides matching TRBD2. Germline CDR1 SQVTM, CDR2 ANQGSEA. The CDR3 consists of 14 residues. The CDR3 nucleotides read TGCAACGTTTTGACTAGCGGAACCTCCTATGAGCAGTACTTA. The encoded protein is CNVLTSGTSYEQYL.

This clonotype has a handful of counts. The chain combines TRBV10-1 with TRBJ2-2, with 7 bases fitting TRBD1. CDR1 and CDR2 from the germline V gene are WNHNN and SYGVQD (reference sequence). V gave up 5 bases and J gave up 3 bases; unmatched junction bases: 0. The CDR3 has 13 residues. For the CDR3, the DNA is TGCGCCAGCAGTACAGGGGACACCGGGGAGCTGTTTTTT. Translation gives CASSTGDTGELFF.

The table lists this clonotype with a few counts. CDR3 nucleotide sequence: TGTGCCAGCAGTTTATCCGGACTAGGGCGGGAGACCCAGTACTTC. It translates to CASSLSGLGRETQYF. The chain has TRBV28 and TRBJ2-5; TRBD2 matches 7 bases. J was trimmed by 5 bases and V by 1 base; bases with no gene match: 7. There are 15 residues in the CDR3. Germline values: CDR1 MDHEN, CDR2 SYDVKM.

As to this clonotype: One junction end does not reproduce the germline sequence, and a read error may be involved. The CDR3: CSVEVRETQNF. CDR3 nucleotide sequence: TGCAGCGTTGAAGTCCGGGAGACTCAGAACTTC. This chain links TRBV29-1 with TRBJ2-5; D is perhaps TRBD2 (6 bases). This CDR3 has 11 residues. The germline CDR1 and CDR2 sequences are SQVTM and ANQGSEA.

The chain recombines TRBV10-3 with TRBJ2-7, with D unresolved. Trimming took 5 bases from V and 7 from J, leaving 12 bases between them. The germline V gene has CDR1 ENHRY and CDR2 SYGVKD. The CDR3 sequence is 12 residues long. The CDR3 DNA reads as TGTGCCATCAGTCTAATCTCCTGTGAGCAGTACTTC. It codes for CAISLISCEQYF.

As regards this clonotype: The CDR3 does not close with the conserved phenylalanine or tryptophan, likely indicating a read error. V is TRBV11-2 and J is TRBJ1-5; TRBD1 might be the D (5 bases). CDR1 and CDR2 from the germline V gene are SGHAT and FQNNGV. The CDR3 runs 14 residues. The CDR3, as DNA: TGTACCAGCGGGAACGGACATAGCAATCAGCCCCAGCATATT. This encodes CTSGNGHSNQPQHI.

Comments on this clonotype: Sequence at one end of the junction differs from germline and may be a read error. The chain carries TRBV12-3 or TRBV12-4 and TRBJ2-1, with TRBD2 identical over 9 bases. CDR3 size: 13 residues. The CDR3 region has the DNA TGTGTCAGCAGTCCGACTAGCGGCAATGAGCAGTTCTTT. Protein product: CVSSPTSGNEQFF.

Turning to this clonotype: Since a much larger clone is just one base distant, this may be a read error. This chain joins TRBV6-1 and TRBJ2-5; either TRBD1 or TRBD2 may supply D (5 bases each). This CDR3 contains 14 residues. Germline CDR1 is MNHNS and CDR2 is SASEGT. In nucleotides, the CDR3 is TGTGCCAGCGGTGAGACCGGGGCCCAAGAGACCCAGTACTTC. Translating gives CASGETGAQETQYF.

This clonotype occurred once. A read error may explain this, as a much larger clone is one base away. The CDR3 region is CASRVTPNTEAFF. The CDR3 DNA sequence: TGTGCCAGCCGAGTGACCCCGAACACTGAAGCTTTCTTT. V and J are TRBV14 and TRBJ1-1, with no clear D. V was pared by 8 bases and J by 1 base, with 11 bases between. The germline CDR1 and CDR2 sequences are SGHDN and FVKESK. The CDR3 is 13 residues long.

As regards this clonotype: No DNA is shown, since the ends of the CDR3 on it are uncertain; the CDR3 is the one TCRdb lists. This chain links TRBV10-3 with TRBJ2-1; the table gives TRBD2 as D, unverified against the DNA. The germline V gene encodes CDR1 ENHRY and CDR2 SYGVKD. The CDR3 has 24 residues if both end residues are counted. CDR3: CAISELQQSYEQYFEPSSYNEQFF.

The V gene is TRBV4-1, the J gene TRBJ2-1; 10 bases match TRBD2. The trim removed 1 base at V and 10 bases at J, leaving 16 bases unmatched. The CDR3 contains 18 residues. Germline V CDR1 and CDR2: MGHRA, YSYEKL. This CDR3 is CASSQAGLARALEREQFF. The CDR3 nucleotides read TGCGCCAGCAGCCAAGCGGGACTAGCGAGGGCGTTAGAAAGGGAGCAGTTCTTC.

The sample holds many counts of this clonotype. CDR3 nucleotide sequence: TGTGCCAGCAGTGAATGGACGGGGGACACTGAAGCTTTCTTT. This codes for CASSEWTGDTEAFF. The chain employs TRBV6-1 and TRBJ1-1; D perhaps matches TRBD1 (5 bases). Trimming removed 2 bases from V and 3 bases from J, with 10 bases in between. The CDR3 contains 14 residues. Germline loops: CDR1 MNHNS, CDR2 SASEGT.

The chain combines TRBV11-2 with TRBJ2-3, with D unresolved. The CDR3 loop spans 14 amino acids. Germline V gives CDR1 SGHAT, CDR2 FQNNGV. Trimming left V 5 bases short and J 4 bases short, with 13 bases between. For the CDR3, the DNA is TGTGCCAGCAGCCCACGGGCGTCGGCAGATACGCAGTATTTT. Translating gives CASSPRASADTQYF.

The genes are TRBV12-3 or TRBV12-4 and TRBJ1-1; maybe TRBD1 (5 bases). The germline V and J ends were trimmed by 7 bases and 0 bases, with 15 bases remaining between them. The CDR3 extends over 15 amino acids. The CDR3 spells CASTNEQVMNTEAFF. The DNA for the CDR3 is TGTGCCAGCACCAACGAACAGGTCATGAACACTGAAGCTTTCTTT.

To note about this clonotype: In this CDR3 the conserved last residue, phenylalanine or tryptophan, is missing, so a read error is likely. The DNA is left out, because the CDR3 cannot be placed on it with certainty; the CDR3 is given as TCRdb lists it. CDR3 sequence: CSLGFSTDTRYY. The chain recombines TRBV29-1 with TRBJ2-3. Per germline, CDR1 SQVTM and CDR2 ANQGSEA. The CDR3 is 12 residues long, ends included.

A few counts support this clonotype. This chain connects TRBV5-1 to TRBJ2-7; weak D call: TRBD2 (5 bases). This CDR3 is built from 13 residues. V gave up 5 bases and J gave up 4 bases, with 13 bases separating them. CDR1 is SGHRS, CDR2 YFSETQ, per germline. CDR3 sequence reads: CASREPTSYEQYF. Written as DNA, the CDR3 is TGCGCCAGCAGGGAACCTACTAGTTACGAGCAGTACTTC.

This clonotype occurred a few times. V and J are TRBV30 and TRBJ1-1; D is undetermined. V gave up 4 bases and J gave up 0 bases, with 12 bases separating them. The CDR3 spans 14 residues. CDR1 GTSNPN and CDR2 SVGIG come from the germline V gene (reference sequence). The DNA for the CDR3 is TGTGCCTGGAACGTAGGGTCTATGAACACTGAAGCTTTCTTT. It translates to CAWNVGSMNTEAFF. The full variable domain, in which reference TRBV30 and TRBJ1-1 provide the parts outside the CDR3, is SQTIHQWPATLVQPVGSPLSLECTVEGTSNPNLYWYRQAAGRGLQLLFYSVGIGQISSEVPQNLSASRPQDRQFILSSKKLLLSDSGFYLCAWNVGSMNTEAFFGQGTRLTVV.